A single sample is the source of the 10 T cell receptor beta chains below, sequenced in a study of monozygotic twins with inflammatory bowel disease. TCRdb reanalyzed the 5' RACE reads and collapses them to one entry per CDR3 protein, without DNA. The listing records some 150,000 distinct CDR3 sequences. The specimen sequenced was blood. These receptors all come from a human donor with ulcerative colitis or Crohn's disease, or a healthy co-twin of an affected twin (not recorded which).

V is TRBV3-1 and J is TRBJ2-7; TCRdb designates TRBD2, a call that cannot be tested without DNA. The CDR3 contains 14 residues. Germline loops: CDR1 LGHDT, CDR2 YNNKEL (reference sequence). The CDR3: CASSQTASGDEQYF.

The gene calls are TRBV7-2 and TRBJ1-2; TCRdb's D gene call, TRBD1, goes unchecked for lack of DNA. CDR3 size: 16 residues. Germline V CDR1 and CDR2: SGHTA, FQGNSA. The CDR3 reads CASSAGAGQGSYGDTF.

The CDR3: CASSDAGTNSYEQYF. The chain couples TRBV25-1 to TRBJ2-7; TCRdb's assignment of TRBD1 cannot be checked, as there is no DNA. The CDR3 extends over 15 amino acids. CDR1 and CDR2 from the germline V gene are MGHDK and SYGVNS.

The V and J genes are TRBV12-3 or TRBV12-4 and TRBJ1-1; the D call from TCRdb, TRBD1, cannot be confirmed without DNA. This CDR3 is built from 15 residues. CDR3 loop: CASSLGRPGDTEAFF.

This chain connects TRBV12-5 to TRBJ2-7. This CDR3 region has 12 residues. Germline values: CDR1 LGHNT, CDR2 FRNRAP. The CDR3 sequence: CASGLGSYEQYF.

The V gene is TRBV27, the J gene TRBJ2-1. The CDR3 runs to 16 residues. The germline CDR1 and CDR2 sequences are MNHEY and SMNVEV (reference sequence). This CDR3 is CASSGYTESSYNEQFF.

The chain joins TRBV9 to TRBJ1-5; TCRdb's assignment of TRBD1 cannot be checked, as there is no DNA. In germline, CDR1 is SGDLS, CDR2 YYNGEE. CDR3 size: 15 residues. The CDR3 region is CASSPTGHSNQPQHF.

The V and J genes are TRBV11-3 and TRBJ1-2. CDR3 length equals 16 residues. In germline, CDR1 is SGHNT, CDR2 YENEEA. The CDR3 loop is CASSLGAAVNNYGYTF.

V usage is TRBV29-1 and J usage is TRBJ2-3; TCRdb's D call, TRBD1, is unchecked because there is no DNA. CDR3 length: 14 residues. Germline CDR1 SQVTM, CDR2 ANQGSEA. The CDR3 is CSRPDSLYTDTQYF.

CDR3 sequence reads: CASSGPRVTRGTSGYEQYF. V and J are TRBV5-1 and TRBJ2-7; TCRdb calls TRBD2, which cannot be checked without DNA. The V gene's germline CDR1 is SGHRS and CDR2 YFSETQ. The CDR3 totals 19 residues.